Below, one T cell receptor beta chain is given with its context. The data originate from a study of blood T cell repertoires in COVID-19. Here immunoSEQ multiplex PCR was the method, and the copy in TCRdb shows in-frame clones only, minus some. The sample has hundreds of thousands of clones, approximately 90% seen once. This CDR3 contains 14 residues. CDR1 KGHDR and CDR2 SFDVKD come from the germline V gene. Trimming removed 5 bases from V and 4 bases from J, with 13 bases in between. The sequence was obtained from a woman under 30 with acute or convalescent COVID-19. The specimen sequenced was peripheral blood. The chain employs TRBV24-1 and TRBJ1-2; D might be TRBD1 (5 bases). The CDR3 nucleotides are TGTGCCACCAGTGGGGCAGGGAAGGGCTATGGCTACACCTTC. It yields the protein CATSGAGKGYGYTF.